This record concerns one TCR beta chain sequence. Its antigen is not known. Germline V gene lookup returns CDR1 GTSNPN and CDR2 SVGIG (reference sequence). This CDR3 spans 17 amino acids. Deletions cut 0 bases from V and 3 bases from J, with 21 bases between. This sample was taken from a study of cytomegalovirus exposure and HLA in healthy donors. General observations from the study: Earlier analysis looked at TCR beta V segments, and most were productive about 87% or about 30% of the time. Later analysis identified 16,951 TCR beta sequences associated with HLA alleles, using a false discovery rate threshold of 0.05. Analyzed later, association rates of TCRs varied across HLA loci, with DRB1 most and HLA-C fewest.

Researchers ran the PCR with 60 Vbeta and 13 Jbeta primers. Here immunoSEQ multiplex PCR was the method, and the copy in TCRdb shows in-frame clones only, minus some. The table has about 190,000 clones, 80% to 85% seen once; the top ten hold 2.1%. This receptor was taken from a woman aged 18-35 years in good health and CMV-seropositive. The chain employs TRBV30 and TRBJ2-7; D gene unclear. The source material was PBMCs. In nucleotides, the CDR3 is TGTGCCTGGAGTGTACGTCTAGTGACTGTCCCTCACTACGAGCAGTACTTC. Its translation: CAWSVRLVTVPHYEQYF. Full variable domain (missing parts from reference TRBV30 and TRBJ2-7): SQTIHQWPATLVQPVGSPLSLECTVEGTSNPNLYWYRQAAGRGLQLLFYSVGIGQISSEVPQNLSASRPQDRQFILSSKKLLLSDSGFYLCAWSVRLVTVPHYEQYFGPGTRLTVT.